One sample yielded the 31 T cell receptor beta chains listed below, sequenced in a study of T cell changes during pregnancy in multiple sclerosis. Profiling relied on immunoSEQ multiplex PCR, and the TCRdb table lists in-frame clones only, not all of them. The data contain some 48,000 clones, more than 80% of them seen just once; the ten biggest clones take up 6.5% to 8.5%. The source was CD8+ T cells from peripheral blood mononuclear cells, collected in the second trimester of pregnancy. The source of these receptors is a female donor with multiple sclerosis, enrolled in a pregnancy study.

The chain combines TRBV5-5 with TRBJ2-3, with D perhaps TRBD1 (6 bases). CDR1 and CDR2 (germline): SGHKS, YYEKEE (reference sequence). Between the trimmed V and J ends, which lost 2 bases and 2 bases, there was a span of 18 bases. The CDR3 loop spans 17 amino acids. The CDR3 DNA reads TGTGCCAGCAGCTTCTTTGGTCGGGACACCACCACAGATACGCAGTATTTT. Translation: CASSFFGRDTTTDTQYF.

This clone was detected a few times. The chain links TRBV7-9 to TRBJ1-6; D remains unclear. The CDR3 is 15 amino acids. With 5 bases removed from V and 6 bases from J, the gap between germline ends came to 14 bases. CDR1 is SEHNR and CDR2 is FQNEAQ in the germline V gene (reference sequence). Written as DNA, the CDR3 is TGTGCCAGCAGCGCGACATCTGCGGGTAATTCACCCCTCCACTTT. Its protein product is CASSATSAGNSPLHF. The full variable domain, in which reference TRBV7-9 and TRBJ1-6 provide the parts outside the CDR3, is DTGVSQNPRHKITKRGQNVTFRCDPISEHNRLYWYRQTLGQGPEFLTYFQNEAQLEKSRLLSDRFSAERPKGSFSTLEIQRTEQGDSAMYLCASSATSAGNSPLHFGNGTRLTVT.

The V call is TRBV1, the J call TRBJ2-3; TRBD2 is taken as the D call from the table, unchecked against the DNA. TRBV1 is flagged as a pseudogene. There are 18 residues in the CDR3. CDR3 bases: TGCACCAGCAGACTTAGGAAGAACTGGCGGGAGGGTATAGATACGCAGTATTTT. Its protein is CTSRLRKNWREGIDTQYF.

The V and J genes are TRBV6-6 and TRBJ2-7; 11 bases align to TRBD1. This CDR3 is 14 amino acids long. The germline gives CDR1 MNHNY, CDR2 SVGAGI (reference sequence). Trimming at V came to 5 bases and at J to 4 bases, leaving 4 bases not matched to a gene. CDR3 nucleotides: TGTGCCAGCAGTGCGGGACAGGGGGGGTACGAGCAGTACTTC. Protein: CASSAGQGGYEQYF.

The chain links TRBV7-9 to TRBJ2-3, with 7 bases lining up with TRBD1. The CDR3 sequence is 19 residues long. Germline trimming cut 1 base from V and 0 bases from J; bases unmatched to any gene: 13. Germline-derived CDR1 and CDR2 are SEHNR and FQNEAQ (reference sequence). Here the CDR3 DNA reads TGTGCCAGCAGCTTAGTAACCATAGTGGGGACAGCTAGCACAGATACGCAGTATTTT. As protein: CASSLVTIVGTASTDTQYF.

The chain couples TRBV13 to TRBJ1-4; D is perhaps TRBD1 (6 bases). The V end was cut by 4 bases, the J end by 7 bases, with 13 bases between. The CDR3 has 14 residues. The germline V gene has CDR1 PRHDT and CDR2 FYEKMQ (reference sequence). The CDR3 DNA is TGTGCCAGCAGCTCCCAACAGGGAGTTGAAAAACTGTTTTTT. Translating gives CASSSQQGVEKLFF.

CDR3 sequence (DNA): TGTGCCAGCAGCTCAACAGGGTCGGATGAAAAACTGTTTTTT. Translated, it gives CASSSTGSDEKLFF. V is TRBV27 and J is TRBJ1-4; D perhaps matches TRBD1 (6 bases). The V gene's germline CDR1 is MNHEY and CDR2 SMNVEV (reference sequence). Trimming pared 6 bases from V and 6 bases from J, leaving 14 bases between. The CDR3 is 14 residues long.

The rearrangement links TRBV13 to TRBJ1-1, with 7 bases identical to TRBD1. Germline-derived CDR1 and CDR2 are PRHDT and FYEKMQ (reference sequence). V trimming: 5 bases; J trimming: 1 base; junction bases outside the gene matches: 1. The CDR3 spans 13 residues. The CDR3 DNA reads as TGTGCCAGCAGCAGACAGGGGAACACTGAAGCTTTCTTT. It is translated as CASSRQGNTEAFF.

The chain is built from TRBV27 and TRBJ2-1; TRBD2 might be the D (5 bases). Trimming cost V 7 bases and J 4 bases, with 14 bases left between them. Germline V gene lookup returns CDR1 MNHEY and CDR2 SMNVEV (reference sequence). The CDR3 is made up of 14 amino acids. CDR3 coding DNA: TGTGCCAGCACTGAAGGTTCGGGGTACAATGAGCAGTTCTTC. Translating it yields CASTEGSGYNEQFF.

As DNA, the CDR3 is TGTGCCAGCAGCGGGGAAAACAGGGGGGACACTGAAGCTTTCTTT. Protein sequence: CASSGENRGDTEAFF. This chain joins TRBV7-9 and TRBJ1-1, with 8 bases fitting TRBD1. Looked up from germline, CDR1 is SEHNR and CDR2 is FQNEAQ (reference sequence). V lost 5 bases to trimming and J lost 3 bases; unmatched junction nucleotides: 8. The CDR3 is 15 amino acids.

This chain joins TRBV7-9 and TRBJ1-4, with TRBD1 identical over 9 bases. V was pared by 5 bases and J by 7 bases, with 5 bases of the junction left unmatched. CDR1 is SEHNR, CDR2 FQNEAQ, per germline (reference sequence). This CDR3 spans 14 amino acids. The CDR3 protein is CASSHGQGSEKLFF. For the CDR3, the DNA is TGTGCCAGCAGCCACGGACAGGGGAGTGAAAAACTGTTTTTT.

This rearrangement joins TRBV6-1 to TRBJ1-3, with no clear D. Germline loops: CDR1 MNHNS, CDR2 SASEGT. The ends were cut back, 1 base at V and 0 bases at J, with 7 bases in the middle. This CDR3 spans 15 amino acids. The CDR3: CASSEDGNSGNTIYF. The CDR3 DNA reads TGTGCCAGCAGTGAAGACGGGAACTCTGGAAACACCATATATTTT.

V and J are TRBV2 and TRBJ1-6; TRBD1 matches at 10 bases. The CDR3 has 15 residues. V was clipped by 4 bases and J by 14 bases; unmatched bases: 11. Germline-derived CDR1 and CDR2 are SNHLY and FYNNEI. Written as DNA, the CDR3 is TGTGCCAGCAGTGGCCAATGGACAGGGGGGGGGACCCTCCACTTT. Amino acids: CASSGQWTGGGTLHF. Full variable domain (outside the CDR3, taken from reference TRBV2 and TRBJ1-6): EPEVTQTPSHQVTQMGQEVILRCVPISNHLYFYWYRQILGQKVEFLVSFYNNEISEKSEIFDDQFSVERPDGSNFTLKIRSTKLEDSAMYFCASSGQWTGGGTLHFGNGTRLTVT.

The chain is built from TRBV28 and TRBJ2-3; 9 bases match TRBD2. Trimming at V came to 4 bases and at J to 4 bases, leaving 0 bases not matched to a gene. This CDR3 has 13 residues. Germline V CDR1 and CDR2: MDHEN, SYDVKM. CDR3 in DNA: TGTGCCAGCAGTTGGACTAGCGCAGATACGCAGTATTTT. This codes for CASSWTSADTQYF.

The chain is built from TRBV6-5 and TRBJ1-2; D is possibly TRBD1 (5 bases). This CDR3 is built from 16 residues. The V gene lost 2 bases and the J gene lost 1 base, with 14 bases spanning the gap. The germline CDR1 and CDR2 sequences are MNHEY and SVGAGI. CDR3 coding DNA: TGTGCCAGCAGTTACGGAAAACCCGGGGGTAACTATGGCTACACCTTC. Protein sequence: CASSYGKPGGNYGYTF.

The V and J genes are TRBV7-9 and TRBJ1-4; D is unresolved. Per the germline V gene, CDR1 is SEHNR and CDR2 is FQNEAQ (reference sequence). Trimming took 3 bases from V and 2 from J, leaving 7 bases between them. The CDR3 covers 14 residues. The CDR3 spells CASSLPRTNEKLFF. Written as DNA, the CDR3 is TGTGCCAGCAGCTTGCCACGGACTAATGAAAAACTGTTTTTT.

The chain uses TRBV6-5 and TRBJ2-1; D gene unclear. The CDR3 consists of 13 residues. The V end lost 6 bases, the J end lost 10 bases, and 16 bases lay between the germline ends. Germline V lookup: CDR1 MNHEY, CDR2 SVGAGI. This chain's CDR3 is CASRPMQKFEQFF. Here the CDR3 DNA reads TGTGCCAGCAGACCAATGCAGAAATTCGAGCAGTTCTTC.

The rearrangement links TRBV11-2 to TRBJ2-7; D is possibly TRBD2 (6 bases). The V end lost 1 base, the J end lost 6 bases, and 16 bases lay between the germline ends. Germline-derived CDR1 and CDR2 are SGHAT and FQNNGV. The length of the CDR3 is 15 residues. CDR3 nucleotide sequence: TGTGCCAGCAGCTTAGGAGGAGGGGCAGGGTCCGAGCAGTACTTC. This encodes CASSLGGGAGSEQYF.

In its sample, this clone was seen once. The CDR3 DNA reads as TGCAGCGCCTTCCCGGGGGATTCCCACGAGCAGTACTTC. It is translated as CSAFPGDSHEQYF. J is TRBJ2-7 and V is TRBV29-1, with D perhaps matching TRBD2 (6 bases). The CDR3 extends over 13 amino acids. The V gene's germline CDR1 is SQVTM and CDR2 ANQGSEA. With 7 bases removed from V and 5 bases from J, the gap between germline ends came to 18 bases.

This CDR3 reads CASSLTPDRVNQPQHF. The DNA of the CDR3 is TGTGCCAGTAGTTTAACCCCGGACAGGGTAAATCAGCCCCAGCATTTT. The rearrangement joins TRBV19 to TRBJ1-5, with 8 positions matching TRBD1. This CDR3 has 16 amino acids. With V trimmed by 5 bases and J by 4 bases, 10 bases remained unmatched. Germline loops: CDR1 LNHDA, CDR2 SQIVND (reference sequence).

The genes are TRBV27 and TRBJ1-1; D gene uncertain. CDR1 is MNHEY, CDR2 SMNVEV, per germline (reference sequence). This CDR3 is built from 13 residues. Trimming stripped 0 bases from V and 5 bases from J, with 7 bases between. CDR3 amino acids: CASSLSTPTEAFF. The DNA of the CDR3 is TGTGCCAGCAGTTTATCCACACCAACTGAAGCTTTCTTT.

The CDR3 nucleotides are TGTGCCACCGGGACAGCGAACACCGGGGAGCTGTTTTTT. This codes for CATGTANTGELFF. This chain uses TRBV6-4 with TRBJ2-2, with TRBD1 matching over 7 bases. Looked up from germline, CDR1 is MRHNA and CDR2 is SNTAGT. With 10 bases clipped from V and 0 bases from J, the junction kept 2 bases outside the gene matches. CDR3 length: 13 residues.

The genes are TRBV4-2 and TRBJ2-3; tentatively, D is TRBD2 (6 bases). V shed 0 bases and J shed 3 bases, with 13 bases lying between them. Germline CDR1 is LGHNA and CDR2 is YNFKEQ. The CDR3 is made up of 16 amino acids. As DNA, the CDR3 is TGTGCCAGCAGCCAAGATCGGGCAGGGAGGACAGATACGCAGTATTTT. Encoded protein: CASSQDRAGRTDTQYF.

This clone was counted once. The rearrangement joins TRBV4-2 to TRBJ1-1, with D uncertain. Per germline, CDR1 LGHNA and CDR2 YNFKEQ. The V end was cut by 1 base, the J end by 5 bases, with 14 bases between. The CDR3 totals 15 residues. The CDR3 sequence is CASSQALEGGTEAFF. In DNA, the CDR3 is TGTGCCAGCAGCCAAGCCTTAGAGGGTGGTACTGAAGCTTTCTTT.

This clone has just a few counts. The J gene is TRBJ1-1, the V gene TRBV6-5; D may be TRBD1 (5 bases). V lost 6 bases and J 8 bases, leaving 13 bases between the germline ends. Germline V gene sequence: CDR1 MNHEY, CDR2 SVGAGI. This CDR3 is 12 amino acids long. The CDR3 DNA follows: TGTGCCAGCAGGGGAGGGGTCCAGGAAGCTTTCTTT. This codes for CASRGGVQEAFF.

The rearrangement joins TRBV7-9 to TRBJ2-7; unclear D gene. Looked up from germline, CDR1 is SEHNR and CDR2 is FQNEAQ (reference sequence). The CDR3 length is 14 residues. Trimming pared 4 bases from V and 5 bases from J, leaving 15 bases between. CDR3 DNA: TGTGCCAGCAGCTCAGGTTTTGGTGCAAACGAGCAGTACTTC. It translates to CASSSGFGANEQYF.

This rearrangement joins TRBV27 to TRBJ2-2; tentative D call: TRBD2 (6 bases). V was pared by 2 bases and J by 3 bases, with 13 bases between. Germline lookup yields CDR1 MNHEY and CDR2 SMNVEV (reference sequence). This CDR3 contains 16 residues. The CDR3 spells CASSLRAGAYTGELFF. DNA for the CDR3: TGTGCCAGCAGTTTAAGAGCGGGCGCATACACCGGGGAGCTGTTTTTT.

CDR3 nucleotides: TGTGCCAGCAGTTACGACAGGGTGGAAGAGACCCAGTACTTC. Translated, it gives CASSYDRVEETQYF. This sequence joins TRBV6-6 and TRBJ2-5, with TRBD1 matching 7 bases. This CDR3 region has 14 residues. Germline V gives CDR1 MNHNY, CDR2 SVGAGI (reference sequence). V lost 2 bases to trimming and J lost 3 bases; unmatched junction nucleotides: 3.

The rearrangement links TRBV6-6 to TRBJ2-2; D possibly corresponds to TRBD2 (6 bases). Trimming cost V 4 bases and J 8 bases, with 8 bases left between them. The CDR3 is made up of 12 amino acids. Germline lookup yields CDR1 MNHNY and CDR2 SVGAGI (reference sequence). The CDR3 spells CASSLGRGELFF. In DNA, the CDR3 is TGTGCCAGCAGTTTAGGGAGGGGGGAGCTGTTTTTT.

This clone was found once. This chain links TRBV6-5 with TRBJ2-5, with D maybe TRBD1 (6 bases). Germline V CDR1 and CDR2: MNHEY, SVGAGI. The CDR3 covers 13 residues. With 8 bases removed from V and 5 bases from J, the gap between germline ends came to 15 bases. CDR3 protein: CASFTGPGETQYF. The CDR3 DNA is TGTGCCAGCTTTACAGGGCCTGGGGAGACCCAGTACTTC.

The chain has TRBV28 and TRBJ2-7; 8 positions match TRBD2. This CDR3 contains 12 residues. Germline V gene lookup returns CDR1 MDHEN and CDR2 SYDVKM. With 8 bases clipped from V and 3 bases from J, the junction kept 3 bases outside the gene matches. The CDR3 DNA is TGTGCCAGCGACCGGGGGGGCTACGAGCAGTACTTC. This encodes CASDRGGYEQYF.